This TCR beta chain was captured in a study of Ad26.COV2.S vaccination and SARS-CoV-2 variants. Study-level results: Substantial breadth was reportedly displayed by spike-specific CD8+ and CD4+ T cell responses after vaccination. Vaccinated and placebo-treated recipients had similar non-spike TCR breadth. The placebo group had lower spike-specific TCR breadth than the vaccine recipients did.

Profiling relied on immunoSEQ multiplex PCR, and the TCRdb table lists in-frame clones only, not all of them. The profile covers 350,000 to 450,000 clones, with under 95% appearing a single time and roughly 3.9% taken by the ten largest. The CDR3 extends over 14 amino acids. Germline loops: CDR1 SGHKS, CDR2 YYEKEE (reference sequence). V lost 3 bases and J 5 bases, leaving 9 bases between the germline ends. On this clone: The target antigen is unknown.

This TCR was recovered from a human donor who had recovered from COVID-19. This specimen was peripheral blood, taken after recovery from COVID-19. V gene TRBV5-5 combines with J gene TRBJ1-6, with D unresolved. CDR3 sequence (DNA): TGTGCCAGCAGCTCCAAGGTGGATAATTCACCCCTCCACTTT. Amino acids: CASSSKVDNSPLHF.